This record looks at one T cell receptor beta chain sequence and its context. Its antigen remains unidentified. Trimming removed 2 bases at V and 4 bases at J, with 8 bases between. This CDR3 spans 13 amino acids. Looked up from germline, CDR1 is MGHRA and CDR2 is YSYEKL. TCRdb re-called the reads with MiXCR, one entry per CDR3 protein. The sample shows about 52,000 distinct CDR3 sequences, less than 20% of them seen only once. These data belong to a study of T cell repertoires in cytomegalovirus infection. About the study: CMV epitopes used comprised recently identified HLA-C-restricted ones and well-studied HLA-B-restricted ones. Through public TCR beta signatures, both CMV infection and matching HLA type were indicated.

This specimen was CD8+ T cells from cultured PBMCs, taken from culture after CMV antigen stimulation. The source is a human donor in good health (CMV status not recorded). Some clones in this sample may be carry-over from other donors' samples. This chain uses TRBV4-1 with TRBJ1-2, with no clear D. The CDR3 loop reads CASSQQIVYGYTF. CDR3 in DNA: TGCGCCAGCAGCCAACAAATAGTCTATGGCTACACCTTC.